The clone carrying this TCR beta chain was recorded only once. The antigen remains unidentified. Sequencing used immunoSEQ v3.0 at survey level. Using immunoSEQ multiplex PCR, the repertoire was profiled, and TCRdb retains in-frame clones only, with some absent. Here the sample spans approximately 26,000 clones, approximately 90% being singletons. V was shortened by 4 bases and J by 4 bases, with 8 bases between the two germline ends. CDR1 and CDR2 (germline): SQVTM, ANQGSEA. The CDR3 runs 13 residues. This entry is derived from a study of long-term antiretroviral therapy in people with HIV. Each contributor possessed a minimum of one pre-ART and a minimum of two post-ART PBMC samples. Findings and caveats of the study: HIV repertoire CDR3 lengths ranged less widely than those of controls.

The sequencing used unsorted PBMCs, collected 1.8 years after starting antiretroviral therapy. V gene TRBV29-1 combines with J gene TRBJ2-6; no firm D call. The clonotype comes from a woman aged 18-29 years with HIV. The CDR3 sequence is CSVVGLGANVLTF. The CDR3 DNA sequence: TGCAGCGTTGTGGGGTTAGGGGCCAACGTCCTGACTTTC.